These 21 T cell receptor beta chains originate from one sample sequenced in a study of OX40 agonist ivuxolimab in advanced cancers. The protocol was immunoSEQ multiplex PCR, while the TCRdb copy is restricted to in-frame clones and leaves out a portion. The profile covers tens of thousands of clones, with approximately 92% appearing a single time and about 0.94% taken by the ten largest. The sequenced sample was CD4+ or CD8+ T cells sorted from blood, obtained in a trial of the OX40 agonist ivuxolimab. The receptors were gathered from an adult with an advanced solid tumor such as melanoma, head and neck, liver or kidney cancer.

This rearrangement joins TRBV7-9 to TRBJ2-3, with D tentatively TRBD1 (6 bases). Deletions cut 8 bases from V and 2 bases from J, with 8 bases between. This CDR3 has 12 residues. The V gene's germline CDR1 is SEHNR and CDR2 FQNEAQ (reference sequence). The DNA of the CDR3 is TGTGCCAGCGGGGGCTTCACAGATACGCAGTATTTT. This codes for CASGGFTDTQYF. Supplemented by reference TRBV7-9 and TRBJ2-3, the full variable domain reads DTGVSQNPRHKITKRGQNVTFRCDPISEHNRLYWYRQTLGQGPEFLTYFQNEAQLEKSRLLSDRFSAERPKGSFSTLEIQRTEQGDSAMYLCASGGFTDTQYFGPGTRLTVL.

The rearrangement joins TRBV5-4 to TRBJ2-7; D may be TRBD1 or TRBD2 (5 bases each). CDR3 length: 15 residues. The V gene's germline CDR1 is SGHNT and CDR2 YYREEE (reference sequence). V lost 0 bases and J lost 3, with 13 bases in between. CDR3 sequence (DNA): TGTGCCAGCAGCTTGGCCAGCCGGGGCTACTACGAGCAGTACTTC. This translates into CASSLASRGYYEQYF.

The chain recombines TRBV28 with TRBJ1-5, with D maybe TRBD1 (6 bases). The CDR3 consists of 17 residues. Germline V gene sequence: CDR1 MDHEN, CDR2 SYDVKM. Trimming took 6 bases from V and 5 from J, leaving 23 bases between them. CDR3 sequence (DNA): TGTGCCAGCAGCCATAAGGGGGGAAAAAAGCGCGATCAGCCCCAGCATTTT. It encodes CASSHKGGKKRDQPQHF.

The gene calls are TRBV6-6 and TRBJ1-2, with unresolved D. The CDR3 has 12 amino acids. From germline, CDR1 is MNHNY and CDR2 SVGAGI (reference sequence). V was pared by 3 bases and J by 4 bases, with 6 bases between. The DNA of the CDR3 is TGTGCCAGCAGTTATGTAACCTATGGCTACACCTTC. Protein product: CASSYVTYGYTF.

This rearrangement joins TRBV6-5 to TRBJ2-7; D possibly matches TRBD1 or TRBD2 (5 bases each). There are 15 residues in the CDR3. V lost 0 bases and J lost 3, with 12 bases in between. Germline CDR1 and CDR2: MNHEY and SVGAGI. CDR3 coding DNA: TGTGCCAGCAGTTACTCCCTGGGACCCGGCTACGAGCAGTACTTC. Translating gives CASSYSLGPGYEQYF.

V usage is TRBV6-5 and J usage is TRBJ2-2, with D hard to call. Germline loops: CDR1 MNHEY, CDR2 SVGAGI. This CDR3 is 15 amino acids long. V was clipped by 0 bases and J by 5 bases, with 10 bases between them. The CDR3 loop reads CASSYSRKWTGELFF. The CDR3 nucleotides are TGTGCCAGCAGTTACTCGCGGAAGTGGACCGGGGAGCTGTTTTTT.

The chain carries TRBV7-9 and TRBJ2-1; 9 bases are shared with TRBD2. V gave up 4 bases and J gave up 4 bases; unmatched junction bases: 5. This CDR3 has 15 residues. From germline, CDR1 is SEHNR and CDR2 FQNEAQ (reference sequence). CDR3 sequence (DNA): TGTGCCAGCAGCTCCCAGCGGGGGGTGTACAATGAGCAGTTCTTC. Its protein product is CASSSQRGVYNEQFF.

This chain uses TRBV7-9 with TRBJ2-3, with D perhaps matching TRBD1 or TRBD2 (5 bases each). The CDR3 consists of 12 residues. Per the germline V gene, CDR1 is SEHNR and CDR2 is FQNEAQ (reference sequence). V was clipped by 7 bases and J by 1 base, with 6 bases between them. The CDR3 here is CASMGGTDTQYF. The CDR3 DNA reads as TGTGCCAGCATGGGGGGCACAGATACGCAGTATTTT.

The J gene is TRBJ1-6, the V gene TRBV15; the D is unclear. Germline assignment: CDR1 LNHNV and CDR2 YYDKDF (reference sequence). V was pared by 6 bases and J by 14 bases, with 14 bases between. This CDR3 is 12 amino acids long. The chain's CDR3 is CATSLVPWTLHF. The DNA for the CDR3 is TGTGCCACCAGTCTTGTCCCCTGGACCCTCCACTTT. Using reference TRBV15 and TRBJ1-6 for the parts outside the CDR3, the full variable domain is DAMVIQNPRYQVTQFGKPVTLSCSQTLNHNVMYWYQQKSSQAPKLLFHYYDKDFNNEADTPDNFQSRRPNTSFCFLDIRSPGLGDTAMYLCATSLVPWTLHFGNGTRLTVT.

CDR3: CASRGTSGALGETQYF. The CDR3, as DNA: TGTGCCAGCAGGGGGACTAGCGGGGCCTTAGGAGAGACCCAGTACTTC. The chain combines TRBV7-9 with TRBJ2-5; the match to TRBD2 covers 13 bases. The V gene's germline CDR1 is SEHNR and CDR2 FQNEAQ (reference sequence). The V and J ends lost 6 bases and 4 bases, in that order; junction bases with no gene match: 8. The CDR3 runs to 16 residues.

V and J are TRBV2 and TRBJ1-1; 8 bases line up with TRBD1. The CDR3 extends over 17 amino acids. Germline loops: CDR1 SNHLY, CDR2 FYNNEI. V lost 6 bases, J lost 4 bases, and 16 bases stayed unmatched. As DNA, the CDR3 is TGTGCCAGCAGACGCCGGGCAGGGGGCCTAGAGGGCACTGAAGCTTTCTTT. Its translation: CASRRRAGGLEGTEAFF.

Only one count was recorded for this clone. The chain carries TRBV6-1 and TRBJ2-7, with 9 bases identical to TRBD2. With V trimmed by 0 bases and J by 3 bases, 18 bases remained unmatched. Germline-derived CDR1 and CDR2 are MNHNS and SASEGT. The CDR3 extends over 20 amino acids. CDR3 DNA sequence: TGTGCCAGCAGTGAAGCCCCGACTAGCGGTGGATCAGGCCCAATCTACGAGCAGTACTTC. Its translation: CASSEAPTSGGSGPIYEQYF.

This sequence joins TRBV5-1 and TRBJ2-1, with D perhaps TRBD2 (6 bases). Germline V gene sequence: CDR1 SGHRS, CDR2 YFSETQ. This CDR3 region has 15 residues. The V end lost 4 bases, the J end lost 1 base, and 12 bases lay between the germline ends. The CDR3 nucleotides are TGCGCCAGCAGCACGATGGGGGGTTCCTACAATGAGCAGTTCTTC. This sequence encodes CASSTMGGSYNEQFF. Complete variable domain (other parts from reference TRBV5-1 and TRBJ2-1): KAGVTQTPRYLIKTRGQQVTLSCSPISGHRSVSWYQQTPGQGLQFLFEYFSETQRNKGNFPGRFSGRQFSNSRSEMNVSTLELGDSALYLCASSTMGGSYNEQFFGPGTRLTVL.

This sequence joins TRBV19 and TRBJ2-1, with a weak D call TRBD2 (6 bases). CDR3 length: 14 residues. Germline loops: CDR1 LNHDA, CDR2 SQIVND (reference sequence). V was clipped by 1 base and J by 4 bases, with 8 bases between them. CDR3 nucleotides: TGTGCCAGTAGTATAGCTAGCGCGTACAATGAGCAGTTCTTC. It codes for CASSIASAYNEQFF.

This chain connects TRBV2 to TRBJ2-3; either TRBD1 or TRBD2 may supply D (5 bases each). The germline CDR1 and CDR2 sequences are SNHLY and FYNNEI. V lost 6 bases and J 1 base, leaving 14 bases between the germline ends. The CDR3 length is 15 residues. This CDR3 is CASSPGREGTDTQYF. The CDR3, as DNA: TGTGCCAGCAGCCCAGGGAGAGAGGGCACAGATACGCAGTATTTT.

The V call is TRBV7-9, the J call TRBJ2-1; tentative D call: TRBD1 (5 bases). Germline lookup yields CDR1 SEHNR and CDR2 FQNEAQ (reference sequence). This CDR3 spans 14 amino acids. The V and J ends lost 0 bases and 4 bases respectively, with 7 bases between them. CDR3 coding DNA: TGTGCCAGCAGCTTAGCGGGGCCGTACAATGAGCAGTTCTTC. Encoded protein: CASSLAGPYNEQFF. The variable domain in full, with the rest retrieved from reference TRBV7-9 and TRBJ2-1, is DTGVSQNPRHKITKRGQNVTFRCDPISEHNRLYWYRQTLGQGPEFLTYFQNEAQLEKSRLLSDRFSAERPKGSFSTLEIQRTEQGDSAMYLCASSLAGPYNEQFFGPGTRLTVL.

The chain carries TRBV2 and TRBJ1-5; no definite D call. Germline CDR1 reads SNHLY; CDR2 reads FYNNEI. The CDR3 sequence is 16 residues long. Between the trimmed V and J ends, which lost 5 bases and 1 base, there was a span of 15 bases. The CDR3 is CASSPLTVESNQPQHF. The CDR3 DNA sequence: TGTGCCAGCAGTCCTCTTACAGTGGAGAGCAATCAGCCCCAGCATTTT.

The chain employs TRBV11-2 and TRBJ2-3, with D possibly TRBD1 on 6 matching bases. This CDR3 is 19 amino acids long. From germline, CDR1 is SGHAT and CDR2 FQNNGV. V was trimmed by 0 bases and J by 4 bases, leaving 23 bases between them. The CDR3 nucleotides read TGTGCCAGCAGCTTAGATGGGGGCCGCGATTGGCGGCAGCCAGATACGCAGTATTTT. Protein product: CASSLDGGRDWRQPDTQYF.

The rearrangement uses TRBV2 and TRBJ1-4, with TRBD1 matching over 11 bases. CDR1 and CDR2 from the germline V gene are SNHLY and FYNNEI. With 6 bases clipped from V and 8 bases from J, the junction kept 2 bases outside the gene matches. The CDR3 has 13 amino acids. Written as DNA, the CDR3 is TGTGCCAGCAGCCGGGACAGGGGGGAAAAACTGTTTTTT. Protein: CASSRDRGEKLFF.

The CDR3, as DNA: TGTGCCAGCAGCGAGAAGACAGGGGGCTATGGCTACACCTTC. It is translated as CASSEKTGGYGYTF. The rearrangement links TRBV5-4 to TRBJ1-2; 9 bases agree with TRBD1. V lost 4 bases, J lost 4 bases, and 5 bases stayed unmatched. Germline-derived CDR1 and CDR2 are SGHNT and YYREEE (reference sequence). CDR3 length: 14 residues.

Remarks on this clone: The same CDR3 arises from other DNA sequences in this sample as well. Here the CDR3 reads CASSLSGGEAFF. DNA for the CDR3: TGTGCCAGCTCACTTTCCGGAGGGGAGGCTTTCTTT. The V and J genes are TRBV18 and TRBJ1-1, with D maybe TRBD1 (5 bases). The germline V and J ends were trimmed by 4 bases and 11 bases, with 14 bases remaining between them. CDR1 is KGHSH, CDR2 LQKENI, per germline. This CDR3 is built from 12 residues.